The 5 T cell receptor beta chains reported below all come from one sample, sequenced in a study of preoperative IRX-2 immunotherapy in early breast cancer. Sequencing used immunoSEQ multiplex PCR; TCRdb keeps in-frame clones, though not all of them. The sample contains 25,000 to 30,000 clones, roughly 75% of which appear only once. As to treatment: preoperative locoregional IRX-2 cytokine immunotherapy. The specimen was lymph node tissue, collected after IRX-2 immunotherapy. The receptors were sampled from a human donor with breast cancer.

The chain couples TRBV18 to TRBJ1-3; no clear D gene. The CDR3 sequence is 15 residues long. Per germline, CDR1 KGHSH and CDR2 LQKENI. The germline V and J ends were trimmed by 2 bases and 0 bases, with 8 bases remaining between them. The CDR3 reads CASSPSSSSGNTIYF. CDR3 DNA: TGTGCCAGCTCACCAAGCTCAAGCTCTGGAAACACCATATATTTT.

This CDR3 reads CASSLRGRGQNNEQFF. The CDR3, as DNA: TGTGCCAGCAGCTTAAGGGGCAGGGGGCAAAACAATGAGCAGTTCTTC. The chain is built from TRBV7-6 and TRBJ2-1; 8 bases are shared with TRBD1. The CDR3 spans 16 residues. Trimming at V came to 2 bases and at J to 5 bases, leaving 8 bases not matched to a gene. The V gene's germline CDR1 is SGHVS and CDR2 FNYEAQ.

The chain has TRBV6-8 and TRBJ2-4; 9 bases are a match to TRBD2. Germline CDR1 MNHGY, CDR2 SAAAGT. Trimming removed 5 bases from V and 0 bases from J; junction bases left unmatched: 5. CDR3 length: 16 amino acids. The CDR3 DNA sequence: TGTGCCAGCAGTCCCCATAGCGGGGGAGCCAAAAACATTCAGTACTTC. It codes for CASSPHSGGAKNIQYF.

This clone has more than one count but fewer than ten. The rearrangement joins TRBV6-8 to TRBJ1-1, with D possibly matching TRBD1 (6 bases). V lost 6 bases and J lost 2, with 19 bases in between. Per the germline V gene, CDR1 is MNHGY and CDR2 is SAAAGT. The CDR3 spans 16 residues. In nucleotides, the CDR3 is TGTGCCAGCAGCCGAACTCCGACAGGATTTAACACTGAAGCTTTCTTT. It yields the protein CASSRTPTGFNTEAFF.

The chain carries TRBV11-3 and TRBJ1-1; D is possibly TRBD1 (5 bases). This CDR3 has 15 residues. CDR1 and CDR2 from the germline V gene are SGHNT and YENEEA. Trimming cost V 5 bases and J 1 base, with 14 bases left between them. CDR3 bases: TGTGCCAGCAGCGGCCGGGGACTGTGGAACACTGAAGCTTTCTTT. Translated: CASSGRGLWNTEAFF.